This TCR beta chain was sequenced for a study of cytomegalovirus exposure and HLA in healthy donors. Whole-study findings and limits: Most TCR sequences were uncommon, yet certain public TCRs appeared in many donors.

Trimming took off 5 bases at V and 8 bases at J, with 15 bases between the two ends. The CDR3 sequence is 14 residues long. Germline lookup yields CDR1 SEHNR and CDR2 FQNEAQ (reference sequence). With respect to this clone: Its target is unknown.

Researchers ran the PCR with 60 Vbeta and 13 Jbeta primers. TCRdb's table, derived via immunoSEQ multiplex PCR, lists solely in-frame clones and lacks some. The sample carries 170,000 or so clones, less than 85% recorded once. Input material: PBMCs. This clonotype was obtained from a boy aged 10-17 years in good health and CMV-seronegative. The gene calls are TRBV7-9 and TRBJ1-4; D is undetermined. The CDR3 DNA reads TGTGCCAGCAGCCCGACCGGAGCAGACGAAAAACTGTTTTTT. Translation: CASSPTGADEKLFF.